The 28 T cell receptor beta chains below come from one sample, sequenced in a study of identical twins. Using its own MiXCR run on the 5' RACE reads, TCRdb lists one record per CDR3 protein. The data contain about 1.7 million distinct CDR3 sequences, less than 40% of them singletons. The sample taken for sequencing was cord blood. The receptors derive from a newborn girl in good health.

The rearrangement joins TRBV12-3 or TRBV12-4 to TRBJ1-5, with D possibly being TRBD1 (6 bases). V was trimmed by 5 bases and J by 2 bases, leaving 10 bases between them. This CDR3 comprises 14 residues. This CDR3 is CASSGDKGNQPQHF. CDR3 DNA sequence: TGTGCCAGCAGTGGGGACAAAGGCAATCAGCCCCAGCATTTT.

The chain combines TRBV12-5 with TRBJ2-1; 14 bases align to TRBD2. From germline, CDR1 is LGHNT and CDR2 FRNRAP. The V gene end was trimmed by 6 bases and the J gene end by 6 bases; junction bases not matched to a gene: 4. This CDR3 has 15 residues. The CDR3 region is CASGSGLAGANEQFF. DNA for the CDR3: TGTGCTAGTGGGTCGGGACTAGCGGGAGCCAATGAGCAGTTCTTC.

This clonotype has only a few counts. V and J are TRBV12-5 and TRBJ1-2, with no clear D. V shed 3 bases and J shed 1 base, with 6 bases lying between them. There are 13 residues in the CDR3. Per germline, CDR1 LGHNT and CDR2 FRNRAP. For the CDR3, the DNA is TGTGCTAGTGGTTTATCACTTAACTATGGCTACACCTTC. Translated, it gives CASGLSLNYGYTF.

This clonotype was counted ten times or more. This chain joins TRBV20-1 and TRBJ1-5; 12 nucleotides line up with TRBD1. Germline V gene sequence: CDR1 DFQATT, CDR2 SNEGSKA (reference sequence). J lost 0 bases, V lost 5 bases, and 8 bases had no gene match. The CDR3 has 17 amino acids. DNA for the CDR3: TGCAGTGCTGAAGGGACAGGGGGCAGATATAGCAATCAGCCCCAGCATTTT. It translates to CSAEGTGGRYSNQPQHF.

Concerning this clonotype: A much bigger clone sits one base away, suggesting this may be a read error. J is TRBJ2-5 and V is TRBV6-5, with TRBD2 identical over 9 bases. J was trimmed by 11 bases and V by 5 bases; bases with no gene match: 15. Germline V gene data show CDR1 as MNHEY and CDR2 as SVGAGI. CDR3 length: 15 amino acids. CDR3 coding DNA: TGTGCCAGCAGTCCCGGGACTAGCAACTACAATGAGCAGTACTTC. This gives the protein CASSPGTSNYNEQYF.

Concerning this clonotype: A junction end diverges from the germline sequence, so it may reflect a read error. The chain joins TRBV9 to TRBJ2-1; TRBD2 might be the D (5 bases). The CDR3 sequence is 15 residues long. In germline, CDR1 is SGDLS, CDR2 YYNGEE. CDR3 bases: TGTGCCAGCAACCCAGCGGTTCCCTCCTACAGTGAGCAGTTCTTC. It specifies CASNPAVPSYSEQFF.

V gene TRBV3-1 combines with J gene TRBJ2-5; the D gene could be TRBD1 or TRBD2 (5 bases each). Trimming took off 3 bases at V and 1 base at J, with 12 bases between the two ends. Germline V lookup: CDR1 LGHDT, CDR2 YNNKEL (reference sequence). The CDR3 has 15 amino acids. CDR3 sequence reads: CASSHAPGSQETQYF. DNA of the CDR3: TGTGCCAGCAGCCATGCCCCAGGGAGCCAAGAGACCCAGTACTTC.

The gene calls are TRBV20-1 and TRBJ2-1, with D tentatively TRBD2 (5 bases). The CDR3 runs to 14 residues. CDR1 is DFQATT and CDR2 is SNEGSKA in the germline V gene (reference sequence). Trimming took off 0 bases at V and 10 bases at J, with 16 bases between the two ends. CDR3 DNA sequence: TGCAGTGCTAGAGATGCCCGGGGATCCTACGAGCAGTTCTTC. Encoded protein: CSARDARGSYEQFF.

This chain links TRBV4-1 with TRBJ2-1; no firm D call. This CDR3 spans 13 amino acids. Germline CDR1 is MGHRA and CDR2 is YSYEKL. Trimming stripped 3 bases from V and 3 bases from J, with 6 bases between. Here the CDR3 reads CASSHDHYNEQFF. CDR3 coding DNA: TGCGCCAGCAGCCATGACCACTACAATGAGCAGTTCTTC.

The V gene is TRBV12-3 or TRBV12-4, the J gene TRBJ2-7; tentative D call: TRBD1 (6 bases). Trimming removed 2 bases at V and 12 bases at J, with 20 bases between. The CDR3 is 14 amino acids. The chain's CDR3 is CASSLMGAEETRYF. The DNA for the CDR3 is TGTGCCAGCAGTTTAATGGGGGCTGAAGAGACCCGGTACTTC.

This chain uses TRBV12-3 or TRBV12-4 with TRBJ2-3; D call uncertain. V was trimmed by 5 bases and J by 2 bases, leaving 11 bases between them. CDR3 length equals 14 residues. Here the CDR3 reads CASSMRHTTDTQYF. The CDR3 DNA is TGTGCCAGCAGTATGCGACACACCACAGATACGCAGTATTTT.

This clonotype was counted between two and nine times. This sequence joins TRBV3-1 and TRBJ2-7, with TRBD2 matching over 10 bases. This CDR3 region has 15 residues. The V segment lost 3 bases and the J segment 4 bases; nucleotides outside the gene matches: 6. Germline CDR1 and CDR2: LGHDT and YNNKEL (reference sequence). The CDR3 nucleotides are TGTGCCAGCAGCCACCGTAGCGGGAGGAAGTACGAGCAGTACTTC. Translation: CASSHRSGRKYEQYF.

In its sample, this clonotype was seen a few times. This chain connects TRBV6-1 to TRBJ2-3, with D hard to call. Germline V lookup: CDR1 MNHNS, CDR2 SASEGT. Trimming cost V 4 bases and J 1 base, with 12 bases left between them. This CDR3 comprises 15 residues. CDR3 amino acids: CASSVLNRGTDTQYF. For the CDR3, the DNA is TGTGCCAGCAGTGTACTGAATCGGGGCACAGATACGCAGTATTTT.

In its sample, this clonotype was seen a few times. The CDR3 DNA reads as TGCGCCAGCAGCCTAAACCGGGACTTAACCTACAATGAGCAGTTCTTC. It specifies CASSLNRDLTYNEQFF. The chain combines TRBV4-1 with TRBJ2-1, with D possibly matching TRBD2 (6 bases). V lost 4 bases and J 2 bases, leaving 15 bases between the germline ends. Germline assignment: CDR1 MGHRA and CDR2 YSYEKL. The CDR3 has 16 residues.

In its sample, this clonotype was seen a few times. CDR3 coding DNA: TGTGCCAGCAGCCCTACCAACAGGTACGAGCAGTACTTC. Translated, it gives CASSPTNRYEQYF. V gene TRBV7-2 combines with J gene TRBJ2-7; possible D gene TRBD1, 5 bases. The germline CDR1 and CDR2 sequences are SGHTA and FQGNSA. The CDR3 extends over 13 amino acids. V lost 5 bases and J 4 bases, leaving 12 bases between the germline ends.

This clonotype has more than one count but fewer than ten. This chain joins TRBV24-1 and TRBJ2-1, with a possible D match to TRBD1 (5 bases). The CDR3 extends over 13 amino acids. Per germline, CDR1 KGHDR and CDR2 SFDVKD. V was cut by 3 bases and J by 7 bases, with 9 bases left in between. The CDR3, as DNA: TGTGCCACCAGTGATCCGACAGAGAATGAGCAGTTCTTC. Translated, it gives CATSDPTENEQFF.

There are many counts of this clonotype. V and J are TRBV29-1 and TRBJ1-2, with D hard to call. Germline V gene sequence: CDR1 SQVTM, CDR2 ANQGSEA. The CDR3 totals 15 residues. V shed 4 bases and J shed 0 bases, with 15 bases lying between them. The CDR3 DNA follows: TGCAGCGTTGTCCGTGGAAAGGGCTCTAACTATGGCTACACCTTC. Residues: CSVVRGKGSNYGYTF. Full variable domain (rest looked up from reference TRBV29-1 and TRBJ1-2): SAVISQKPSRDICQRGTSLTIQCQVDSQVTMMFWYRQQPGQSLTLIATANQGSEATYESGFVIDKFPISRPNLTFSTLTVSNMSPEDSSIYLCSVVRGKGSNYGYTFGSGTRLTVV.

The table lists this clonotype with a few counts. The chain combines TRBV9 with TRBJ2-3; the match to TRBD2 covers 8 bases. The V and J ends lost 0 bases and 6 bases, in that order; junction bases with no gene match: 3. CDR3 length equals 14 residues. CDR1 is SGDLS, CDR2 YYNGEE, per germline. The CDR3 nucleotides read TGTGCCAGCAGCGTAGAAGCTAGCGGGGATACGCAGTATTTT. Its translation is CASSVEASGDTQYF.

The J gene is TRBJ2-4, the V gene TRBV5-5; tentative D call: TRBD1 (5 bases). This CDR3 is 15 amino acids long. Germline CDR1 and CDR2: SGHKS and YYEKEE (reference sequence). Deletions cut 0 bases from V and 1 base from J, with 8 bases between. In nucleotides, the CDR3 is TGTGCCAGCAGCTTGGTTGGGGCTGCCAAAAACATTCAGTACTTC. As protein: CASSLVGAAKNIQYF.

The chain couples TRBV6-1 to TRBJ1-2, with unresolved D. V shed 5 bases and J shed 8 bases, with 15 bases lying between them. This CDR3 is built from 13 residues. In germline, CDR1 is MNHNS, CDR2 SASEGT. The CDR3 DNA sequence: TGTGCCAGCAGTAACGCAGGTGGTGGAGGCTACACCTTC. Its translation is CASSNAGGGGYTF.

This clonotype was seen ten or more times. The junction does not match germline at one end; this may be a read error. The chain combines TRBV5-1 with TRBJ2-1; 12 positions match TRBD2. Germline V gene sequence: CDR1 SGHRS, CDR2 YFSETQ. The CDR3 is made up of 15 amino acids. The CDR3 nucleotides are TGTGCCAGCAGCCCGACTAGCGGGGGATACAATGAGCAGTTCTTC. Its translation: CASSPTSGGYNEQFF. Full variable domain (missing parts from reference TRBV5-1 and TRBJ2-1): KAGVTQTPRYLIKTRGQQVTLSCSPISGHRSVSWYQQTPGQGLQFLFEYFSETQRNKGNFPGRFSGRQFSNSRSEMNVSTLELGDSALYLCASSPTSGGYNEQFFGPGTRLTVL.

This clonotype occurred a few times. The J gene is TRBJ2-7, the V gene TRBV20-1; a possible D gene is TRBD2 (5 bases). Germline V CDR1 and CDR2: DFQATT, SNEGSKA (reference sequence). This CDR3 is 11 amino acids long. V lost 1 base and J 9 bases, leaving 10 bases between the germline ends. Here the CDR3 DNA reads TGCAGTGCTAGAGGGACCGGAGGGCAGTACTTC. As protein: CSARGTGGQYF.

This clonotype was picked up many times. A junction end diverges from the germline sequence, so it may reflect a read error. J is TRBJ2-3 and V is TRBV7-2; a possible D gene is TRBD2 (6 bases). Germline CDR1 SGHTA, CDR2 FQGNSA. The CDR3 consists of 15 residues. DNA of the CDR3: TGCGCCAGCAGCTTGGCCGGGACTAGCACAGATACGCAGTATTTT. Translating it yields CASSLAGTSTDTQYF. The variable domain in full, completed from reference TRBV7-2 and TRBJ2-3, reads GAGVSQSPSNKVTEKGKDVELRCDPISGHTALYWYRQSLGQGLEFLIYFQGNSAPDKSGLPSDRFSAERTGGSVSTLTIQRTQQEDSAVYLCASSLAGTSTDTQYFGPGTRLTVL.

CDR3 nucleotide sequence: TGCAGTGCTAGCTTAGTTAGCTTGAATGAGCAGTTCTTC. Its protein is CSASLVSLNEQFF. The V call is TRBV20-1, the J call TRBJ2-1, with D hard to call. Germline values: CDR1 DFQATT, CDR2 SNEGSKA (reference sequence). V lost 3 bases and J lost 7, with 13 bases in between. CDR3 length: 13 residues.

The chain uses TRBV5-1 and TRBJ1-6; D possibly corresponds to TRBD1 (6 bases). Trimming took 1 base from V and 6 from J, leaving 8 bases between them. CDR3 length: 14 residues. The germline gives CDR1 SGHRS, CDR2 YFSETQ. CDR3 sequence (DNA): TGCGCCAGCAGCTTGCACAGGGTTAATTCACCCCTCCACTTT. Translation: CASSLHRVNSPLHF.

The rearrangement links TRBV2 to TRBJ2-4, with 9 bases lining up with TRBD2. Unmatched junction bases numbered 16, after V lost 4 bases and J lost 9 bases. The CDR3 consists of 17 residues. Germline values: CDR1 SNHLY, CDR2 FYNNEI. Written as DNA, the CDR3 is TGTGCCAGCAGTGGCGCATTTGGGACTAGCCAGGTCGGCATTCAGTACTTC. Translation: CASSGAFGTSQVGIQYF.

This chain uses TRBV19 with TRBJ2-1, with 8 bases matching TRBD2. The CDR3 loop spans 16 amino acids. Losses at the gene ends were 7 bases for V and 4 bases for J; bases not matched to a gene: 12. Germline CDR1 is LNHDA and CDR2 is SQIVND (reference sequence). The CDR3 is CASTPWKASGYNEQFF. CDR3 in DNA: TGTGCCAGTACCCCTTGGAAAGCTAGCGGGTACAATGAGCAGTTCTTC.

This clonotype was found many times. As DNA, the CDR3 is TGTGCCATCAGTGCCGGACAGAACCAAGAGACCCAGTACTTC. It is translated as CAISAGQNQETQYF. The rearrangement joins TRBV10-3 to TRBJ2-5; possibly TRBD1 for D (6 bases). The ends were cut back, 4 bases at V and 0 bases at J, with 9 bases in the middle. The CDR3 is 14 amino acids. CDR1 and CDR2 (germline): ENHRY, SYGVKD.